The present TCR beta chain was sequenced within a study of lymphopenia after photon versus proton radiotherapy. Data came from immunoSEQ multiplex PCR; TCRdb stores just in-frame clones and leaves some out. The table has fewer than 25,000 clones, roughly 82% seen once. V shed 5 bases and J shed 0 bases, with 9 bases lying between them. Germline V CDR1 and CDR2: SGHDN, FVKESK. This CDR3 has 14 amino acids. Study-level results: Photon-treated patients lost naive T cells and TCR diversity; proton-treated stayed stable. After the lymphocyte nadir, photon-treated repertoires showed oligoclonal expansion, especially of CD8+ Temra cells.

With respect to this clone: Antigen unknown.

This clonotype originated in a man aged 35-49 years with gastric cancer. The source material was peripheral blood, sampled from a patient treated with photon-based radiotherapy. The chain combines TRBV14 with TRBJ2-3; D gene unclear. The CDR3 reads CASSYELSTDTQYF. CDR3 nucleotide sequence: TGTGCCAGCAGCTACGAGCTGAGCACAGATACGCAGTATTTT.